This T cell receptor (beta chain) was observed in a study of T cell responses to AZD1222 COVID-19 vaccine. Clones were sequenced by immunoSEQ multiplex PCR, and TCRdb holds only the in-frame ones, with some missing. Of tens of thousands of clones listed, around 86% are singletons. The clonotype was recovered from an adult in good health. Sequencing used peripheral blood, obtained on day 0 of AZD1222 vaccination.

The CDR3: CASSLAASGGAAELFF. The CDR3 DNA follows: TGCGCCAGCAGCTTGGCGGCTAGCGGGGGGGCCGCGGAGCTGTTTTTT. J is TRBJ2-2 and V is TRBV5-1; 12 positions match TRBD2. The CDR3 sequence is 16 residues long. The germline gives CDR1 SGHRS, CDR2 YFSETQ. Trimming removed 0 bases from V and 10 bases from J; junction bases left unmatched: 7.